Below, 24 T cell receptor beta chains from the same sample are listed, as sequenced in a study of T cell repertoires in ileal Crohn's disease. Clones were sequenced by immunoSEQ multiplex PCR, and TCRdb holds only the in-frame ones, with some missing. The sample lists thousands of clones, around three quarters occurring once. Indicated time point: neoterminal ileum biopsy at postoperative endoscopy, about 6 months after surgery. The sample comprised ileal tissue. These receptors all come from an adult with Crohn's disease.

This chain connects TRBV2 to TRBJ2-3, with 14 positions matching TRBD2. The CDR3 length is 15 residues. Germline CDR1 is SNHLY and CDR2 is FYNNEI. V trimming: 3 bases; J trimming: 5 bases; junction bases outside the gene matches: 1. CDR3 nucleotide sequence: TGTGCCAGCAGTGAGGGACTAGCGGGAGTAGATACGCAGTATTTT. The encoded protein is CASSEGLAGVDTQYF.

The CDR3 region is CASSDATGNYEQYF. CDR3 DNA sequence: TGTGCCAGCAGTGATGCGACAGGTAACTACGAGCAGTACTTC. The genes are TRBV6-1 and TRBJ2-7, with a weak D call TRBD1 (6 bases). The CDR3 is made up of 14 amino acids. V was cut by 3 bases and J by 3 bases, with 12 bases left in between. Germline CDR1 is MNHNS and CDR2 is SASEGT.

The table lists this clone with a few counts. This rearrangement joins TRBV5-4 to TRBJ2-1; D not certain. This CDR3 has 15 amino acids. Germline-derived CDR1 and CDR2 are SGHNT and YYREEE (reference sequence). V was shortened by 3 bases and J by 6 bases, with 16 bases between the two germline ends. The CDR3 region has the DNA TGTGCCAGCAGCTCTTCGAAGGCCCCGGGCAATGAGCAGTTCTTC. Its translation is CASSSSKAPGNEQFF.

Note on this clone: Other DNA sequences of this sample code for an identical CDR3. The chain recombines TRBV10-3 with TRBJ2-3, with 13 bases identical to TRBD2. After removal of 6 bases from V and 3 bases from J, the junction contained 6 bases not matched to a gene. This CDR3 comprises 16 residues. The germline V gene encodes CDR1 ENHRY and CDR2 SYGVKD. The CDR3 nucleotides read TGTGCCATCAGCGAGGGACTAGCGGGGAGGACAGATACGCAGTATTTT. Its protein product is CAISEGLAGRTDTQYF.

J is TRBJ2-7 and V is TRBV4-3, with 7 positions matching TRBD1. Germline CDR1 is LGHNA and CDR2 is YSLEER. This CDR3 spans 14 amino acids. V was clipped by 1 base and J by 5 bases; unmatched bases: 5. The CDR3 spells CASSQGQGSDEQYF. Here the CDR3 DNA reads TGCGCCAGCAGCCAAGGACAGGGCAGCGACGAGCAGTACTTC.

The genes are TRBV4-1 and TRBJ2-3; 9 positions match TRBD2. J was trimmed by 0 bases and V by 7 bases; bases with no gene match: 8. The CDR3 contains 16 residues. CDR1 is MGHRA, CDR2 YSYEKL, per germline. The CDR3 DNA reads TGCGCCAGCACGCCGACTAGCGGAAGAAGCACAGATACGCAGTATTTT. It specifies CASTPTSGRSTDTQYF.

The V and J genes are TRBV7-2 and TRBJ1-1; D unresolved. Germline CDR1 reads SGHTA; CDR2 reads FQGNSA. V dropped 2 bases and J dropped 4 bases, with 8 bases sitting between them. This CDR3 contains 13 residues. CDR3 protein: CASSLQRSTEAFF. The CDR3, as DNA: TGTGCCAGCAGCTTACAGCGGAGCACTGAAGCTTTCTTT.

In its sample, this clone was seen a few times. The chain recombines TRBV7-3 with TRBJ2-1, with 7 bases matching TRBD2. The CDR3 covers 15 residues. CDR1 is SGHTA, CDR2 FQGTGA, per germline. V lost 2 bases and J lost 2; bases outside the gene matches: 3. The CDR3 loop is CASSLLGGTYNEQFF. The CDR3 region has the DNA TGTGCCAGCAGCTTATTGGGGGGGACCTACAATGAGCAGTTCTTC.

The chain has TRBV2 and TRBJ2-7; 15 nucleotides match TRBD2. Per germline, CDR1 SNHLY and CDR2 FYNNEI. V gave up 6 bases and J gave up 6 bases; unmatched junction bases: 12. This CDR3 is 17 amino acids long. As DNA, the CDR3 is TGTGCCAGCAGCCAAGGACTAGCGGGGGGGGGATTGGGCGAGCAGTACTTC. It yields the protein CASSQGLAGGGLGEQYF.

The chain is built from TRBV9 and TRBJ1-6, with D perhaps TRBD1 (5 bases). Germline V gene lookup returns CDR1 SGDLS and CDR2 YYNGEE. The length of the CDR3 is 18 residues. Trimming pared 0 bases from V and 0 bases from J, leaving 13 bases between. CDR3 region: CASSVEQAISSYNSPLHF. The CDR3 region has the DNA TGTGCCAGCAGCGTAGAACAGGCCATTAGCTCCTATAATTCACCCCTCCACTTT.

The gene calls are TRBV11-2 and TRBJ2-3; 10 bases map to TRBD2. J lost 0 bases, V lost 2 bases, and 2 bases had no gene match. This CDR3 is 16 amino acids long. Germline CDR1 is SGHAT and CDR2 is FQNNGV. CDR3 residues: CASSLTSGTSTDTQYF. CDR3 in DNA: TGTGCCAGCAGCTTAACTAGCGGGACAAGCACAGATACGCAGTATTTT.

This clone was seen once. The chain combines TRBV7-2 with TRBJ1-5; 7 bases line up with TRBD1. The junction had 5 bases not matched to a gene; V was cut back by 4 bases and J by 2 bases. The CDR3 contains 15 residues. Looked up from germline, CDR1 is SGHTA and CDR2 is FQGNSA. CDR3 coding DNA: TGTGCCAGCAGCTACAGGGGTCAGGGCAATCAGCCCCAGCATTTT. Its protein product is CASSYRGQGNQPQHF.

Comment on this clone: Other DNA variants within this sample encode the same CDR3. This chain joins TRBV5-1 and TRBJ2-1, with 7 nucleotides matching TRBD2. The CDR3 sequence is 15 residues long. Germline CDR1 reads SGHRS; CDR2 reads YFSETQ. J was trimmed by 4 bases and V by 2 bases; bases with no gene match: 6. CDR3: CASSLSGTGYNEQFF. In nucleotides, the CDR3 is TGCGCCAGCAGCTTAAGCGGGACTGGATACAATGAGCAGTTCTTC.

The V gene is TRBV5-5, the J gene TRBJ2-7; 8 bases line up with TRBD1. The CDR3 has 13 residues. The V gene's germline CDR1 is SGHKS and CDR2 YYEKEE (reference sequence). V lost 4 bases, J lost 5 bases, and 5 bases stayed unmatched. In DNA form, the CDR3 reads TGTGCCAGCAGCGTCGGACAGGGCCACGAGCAGTACTTC. Residues: CASSVGQGHEQYF. Looking up the rest from reference TRBV5-5 and TRBJ2-7 gives the full variable domain: DAGVTQSPTHLIKTRGQQVTLRCSPISGHKSVSWYQQVLGQGPQFIFQYYEKEERGRGNFPDRFSARQFPNYSSELNVNALLLGDSALYLCASSVGQGHEQYFGPGTRLTVT.

V is TRBV25-1 and J is TRBJ2-2; perhaps TRBD1 as D (5 bases). V was trimmed by 0 bases and J by 1 base, leaving 6 bases between them. The CDR3 loop spans 15 amino acids. Germline V gives CDR1 MGHDK, CDR2 SYGVNS. CDR3 amino acids: CASSEYTGNTGELFF. The CDR3 DNA sequence: TGTGCCAGCAGTGAATATACAGGGAACACCGGGGAGCTGTTTTTT.

The gene calls are TRBV7-5 and TRBJ1-1. TRBV7-5 is given as a pseudogene. The CDR3 extends over 14 amino acids. CDR3 DNA sequence: TGTGCCAGAAGCTTAGGTAGGGGAGGCACTGAAGCTTTCTTT. Translating gives CARSLGRGGTEAFF.

The chain recombines TRBV19 with TRBJ1-2, with D perhaps TRBD1 (6 bases). The CDR3 has 14 residues. The V end lost 5 bases, the J end lost 8 bases, and 18 bases lay between the germline ends. Germline CDR1 reads LNHDA; CDR2 reads SQIVND (reference sequence). The CDR3 loop is CASSAQGPVSGYTF. CDR3 bases: TGTGCCAGTAGTGCACAGGGTCCTGTCAGCGGCTACACCTTC.

The gene calls are TRBV10-3 and TRBJ2-1; D remains ambiguous. This CDR3 is 12 amino acids long. Trimming pared 6 bases from V and 8 bases from J, leaving 11 bases between. CDR1 is ENHRY, CDR2 SYGVKD, per germline. The CDR3 reads CAISHSSYEQFF. For the CDR3, the DNA is TGTGCCATCAGCCACTCTAGTTATGAGCAGTTCTTC.

The rearrangement links TRBV30 to TRBJ2-2; D not resolved. V was clipped by 0 bases and J by 8 bases, with 13 bases between them. Per the germline V gene, CDR1 is GTSNPN and CDR2 is SVGIG (reference sequence). The CDR3 sequence is 14 residues long. Here the CDR3 reads CAWSVLWKAGELFF. For the CDR3, the DNA is TGTGCCTGGAGTGTACTTTGGAAAGCGGGGGAGCTGTTTTTT.

The V call is TRBV7-9, the J call TRBJ1-2, with 9 bases lining up with TRBD1. This CDR3 is built from 14 residues. From germline, CDR1 is SEHNR and CDR2 FQNEAQ (reference sequence). Unmatched junction bases numbered 5, after V lost 4 bases and J lost 5 bases. The DNA of the CDR3 is TGTGCCAGCAGCTCCCGGACAGGGGCATATGGCTACACCTTC. Translating it yields CASSSRTGAYGYTF.

In its sample, this clone was seen a few times. The chain carries TRBV5-4 and TRBJ2-6, with 13 nucleotides matching TRBD2. Germline lookup yields CDR1 SGHNT and CDR2 YYREEE (reference sequence). The CDR3 consists of 18 residues. V lost 3 bases, J lost 4 bases, and 7 bases stayed unmatched. CDR3 sequence (DNA): TGTGCCAGCAGCTCGGGACTAGCGGGAAGGGACGGGGCCAACGTCCTGACTTTC. Translated, it gives CASSSGLAGRDGANVLTF.

The sample holds a few counts of this clone. V gene TRBV2 combines with J gene TRBJ1-5; 10 bases align to TRBD1. V lost 5 bases, J lost 6 bases, and 7 bases stayed unmatched. The germline V gene has CDR1 SNHLY and CDR2 FYNNEI. The CDR3 runs to 15 residues. In DNA, the CDR3 is TGTGCCAGCAGTACCCGACAGGGGGCGGGTCAGCCCCAGCATTTT. This codes for CASSTRQGAGQPQHF.

The V call is TRBV7-6, the J call TRBJ2-6; no reliable D call. The germline CDR1 and CDR2 sequences are SGHVS and FNYEAQ. The CDR3 length is 16 residues. The V gene lost 2 bases and the J gene lost 0 bases, with 8 bases spanning the gap. CDR3 sequence: CASSLLAGSGANVLTF. The CDR3 DNA is TGTGCCAGCAGCTTACTGGCAGGCTCTGGGGCCAACGTCCTGACTTTC.

With regard to this clone: The sample has other DNA sequences that encode this CDR3 too. This rearrangement joins TRBV9 to TRBJ2-7; 10 bases align to TRBD1. The CDR3 contains 14 residues. Unmatched junction bases numbered 3, after V lost 4 bases and J lost 2 bases. Germline loops: CDR1 SGDLS, CDR2 YYNGEE. The CDR3 sequence: CASSPGQGAYEQYF. CDR3 in DNA: TGTGCCAGCAGCCCTGGACAGGGGGCCTACGAGCAGTACTTC.